Listed here are 14 T cell receptor beta chains from one sample, sequenced in a study of cytomegalovirus exposure and HLA in healthy donors. It was with 60 Vbeta and 13 Jbeta primers that the PCR ran. Repertoires were generated with immunoSEQ multiplex PCR, while TCRdb's copy carries only in-frame clones and drops some. This table has about 69,000 clones, approximately 80% appearing once. Sequencing was performed on PBMCs. Receptors originate from a man aged 18 to 29 in good health and CMV-seronegative.

The chain employs TRBV5-1 and TRBJ2-1; 8 bases are shared with TRBD1. Germline V CDR1 and CDR2: SGHRS, YFSETQ. The CDR3 runs 13 residues. The V segment lost 6 bases and the J segment 5 bases; nucleotides outside the gene matches: 4. CDR3 region: CASKQGANNEQFF. CDR3 DNA: TGCGCCAGCAAGCAGGGGGCGAACAATGAGCAGTTCTTC.

The rearrangement joins TRBV9 to TRBJ2-2, with TRBD2 as a possible D gene (5 bases). This CDR3 has 16 amino acids. Germline V CDR1 and CDR2: SGDLS, YYNGEE. V dropped 3 bases and J dropped 7 bases, with 19 bases sitting between them. The CDR3 sequence: CASSGVDYRAGGELFF. The CDR3 DNA is TGTGCCAGCAGCGGCGTCGATTATCGGGCGGGCGGGGAGCTGTTTTTT.

The gene calls are TRBV30 and TRBJ2-1; 14 bases are shared with TRBD2. The junction had 2 bases not matched to a gene; V was cut back by 1 base and J by 9 bases. This CDR3 is built from 14 residues. Germline-derived CDR1 and CDR2 are GTSNPN and SVGIG (reference sequence). CDR3 nucleotide sequence: TGTGCCTGGAGTGGGACTAGCGGGGGGATTGAGCAGTTCTTC. Its protein product is CAWSGTSGGIEQFF.

This clone was seen once. The V and J genes are TRBV10-3 and TRBJ2-7, with TRBD2 as a possible D gene (6 bases). CDR3 length: 12 amino acids. V was trimmed by 6 bases and J by 4 bases, leaving 10 bases between them. CDR1 and CDR2 (germline): ENHRY, SYGVKD. The CDR3 protein is CAISETRYEQYV. The CDR3 DNA is TGTGCCATCAGCGAGACTAGGTACGAGCAGTACGTC.

This clone was seen a handful of times. Additional DNA sequences in this sample encode the identical CDR3. V is TRBV5-1 and J is TRBJ2-5; D is unresolved. V was trimmed by 0 bases and J by 5 bases, leaving 5 bases between them. Germline V gene data show CDR1 as SGHRS and CDR2 as YFSETQ. This CDR3 region has 12 residues. The CDR3, as DNA: TGCGCCAGCAGCTTGGCCATGGAGACCCAGTACTTC. It codes for CASSLAMETQYF.

The rearrangement joins TRBV7-3 to TRBJ1-3; the D gene is possibly TRBD1 (5 bases). V was shortened by 5 bases and J by 4 bases, with 12 bases between the two germline ends. This CDR3 is 14 amino acids long. Germline-derived CDR1 and CDR2 are SGHTA and FQGTGA. The CDR3 bases are TGTGCCAGCAGCCCAAGGGGCCCGGGAAACACCATATATTTT. Residues: CASSPRGPGNTIYF.

The chain links TRBV7-9 to TRBJ2-1, with 10 positions matching TRBD1. With V trimmed by 7 bases and J by 5 bases, 11 bases remained unmatched. CDR1 and CDR2 from the germline V gene are SEHNR and FQNEAQ (reference sequence). The CDR3 runs to 16 residues. The CDR3 spells CASNTHRDRGHNEQFF. The CDR3 nucleotides are TGTGCCAGCAACACCCACAGGGACAGGGGCCACAATGAGCAGTTCTTC.

The rearrangement uses TRBV2 and TRBJ2-7, with D possibly being TRBD1 (6 bases). Trimming shortened V by 1 base and J by 3 bases, and 10 bases separated the two germline ends. Per the germline V gene, CDR1 is SNHLY and CDR2 is FYNNEI. CDR3 size: 14 residues. The CDR3 protein is CASSEDGRGYEQYF. CDR3 sequence (DNA): TGTGCCAGCAGTGAAGACGGCAGGGGCTACGAGCAGTACTTC.

The V call is TRBV9, the J call TRBJ2-5, with 7 bases matching TRBD2. Per germline, CDR1 SGDLS and CDR2 YYNGEE. The V gene end was trimmed by 0 bases and the J gene end by 5 bases; junction bases not matched to a gene: 7. CDR3 size: 15 residues. CDR3 sequence: CASSVDGPGGETQYF. DNA for the CDR3: TGTGCCAGCAGCGTAGACGGCCCCGGGGGGGAGACCCAGTACTTC.

This clone was detected a few times. The chain uses TRBV2 and TRBJ1-6; D is uncertain. Germline loops: CDR1 SNHLY, CDR2 FYNNEI. The CDR3 is made up of 14 amino acids. Trimming pared 5 bases from V and 6 bases from J, leaving 11 bases between. For the CDR3, the DNA is TGTGCCAGCAGTATGGGCGGGGTTAATTCACCCCTCCACTTT. This gives the protein CASSMGGVNSPLHF.

The chain has TRBV7-8 and TRBJ1-2; 8 bases align to TRBD1. Germline-derived CDR1 and CDR2 are SGHVS and FQNEAQ. The CDR3 spans 18 residues. With V trimmed by 2 bases and J by 3 bases, 14 bases remained unmatched. CDR3 amino acids: CASSLWASNDRGDYGYTF. The CDR3 DNA sequence: TGTGCCAGCAGCTTATGGGCTTCCAACGACAGGGGAGACTATGGCTACACCTTC.

The chain employs TRBV10-3 and TRBJ1-1; 11 bases map to TRBD1. The germline CDR1 and CDR2 sequences are ENHRY and SYGVKD. This CDR3 is 15 amino acids long. With 4 bases clipped from V and 1 base from J, the junction kept 2 bases outside the gene matches. The DNA for the CDR3 is TGTGCCATCAGTGGGACAGGGGGCGCGAACACTGAAGCTTTCTTT. Translating it yields CAISGTGGANTEAFF.

This clone came up a few times. This chain links TRBV5-1 with TRBJ2-1; TRBD1 aligns across 7 bases. The germline V gene encodes CDR1 SGHRS and CDR2 YFSETQ. The CDR3 has 17 residues. Losses at the gene ends were 6 bases for V and 0 bases for J; bases not matched to a gene: 12. The CDR3 spells CASNPGGGGSSYNEQFF. In DNA form, the CDR3 reads TGCGCCAGCAATCCAGGGGGTGGGGGTAGCTCCTACAATGAGCAGTTCTTC.

The chain joins TRBV7-3 to TRBJ1-4; D gene ambiguous. The CDR3 extends over 15 amino acids. The V end lost 1 base, the J end lost 0 bases, and 6 bases lay between the germline ends. Germline assignment: CDR1 SGHTA and CDR2 FQGTGA. CDR3 loop: CASSLNRATNEKLFF. As DNA, the CDR3 is TGTGCCAGCAGCTTAAACCGGGCAACTAATGAAAAACTGTTTTTT.